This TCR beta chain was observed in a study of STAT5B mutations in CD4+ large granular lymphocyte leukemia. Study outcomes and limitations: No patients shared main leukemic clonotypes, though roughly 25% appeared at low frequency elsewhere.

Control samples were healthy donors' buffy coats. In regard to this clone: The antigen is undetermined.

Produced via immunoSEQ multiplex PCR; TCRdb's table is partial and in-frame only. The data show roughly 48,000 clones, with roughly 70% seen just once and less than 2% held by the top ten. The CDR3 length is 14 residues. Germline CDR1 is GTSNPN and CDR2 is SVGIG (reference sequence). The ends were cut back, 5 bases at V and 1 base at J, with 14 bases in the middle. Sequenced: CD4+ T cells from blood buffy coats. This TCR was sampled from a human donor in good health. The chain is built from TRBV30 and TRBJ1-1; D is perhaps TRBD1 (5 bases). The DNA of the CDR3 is TGTGCCTGGTCGGGGCCATTCACGAACACTGAAGCTTTCTTT. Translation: CAWSGPFTNTEAFF.